The 3 T cell receptor beta chains listed next were all sequenced from one sample in a study of beta chain features in type 1 diabetes. Every isolated RNA sample was fully reverse transcribed, so sequencing captured expressed TCRB transcripts. The repertoire was sequenced with immunoSEQ multiplex PCR; TCRdb's copy has only in-frame clones and lacks some. The sample records about 410,000 clones, around 13% being singletons. The sample comprised naive CD4+ T cells from blood. All receptors derive from a young man in good health.

The table lists this clone with a few counts. At the DNA level, this CDR3 is encoded by other sequences in the same sample as well. The chain employs TRBV30 and TRBJ1-5; 8 nucleotides match TRBD1. With V trimmed by 4 bases and J by 2 bases, 1 base remained unmatched. Germline V lookup: CDR1 GTSNPN, CDR2 SVGIG (reference sequence). This CDR3 region has 13 residues. This CDR3 reads CAWTTGGNQPQHF. For the CDR3, the DNA is TGTGCCTGGACGACAGGGGGCAATCAGCCCCAGCATTTT. Based on the CDR3 plus reference TRBV30 and TRBJ1-5, the full variable domain is SQTIHQWPATLVQPVGSPLSLECTVEGTSNPNLYWYRQAAGRGLQLLFYSVGIGQISSEVPQNLSASRPQDRQFILSSKKLLLSDSGFYLCAWTTGGNQPQHFGDGTRLSIL.

This clone appeared a few times. This chain connects TRBV29-1 to TRBJ2-3, with TRBD2 matching over 12 bases. The junction had 4 bases not matched to a gene; V was cut back by 1 base and J by 2 bases. CDR1 and CDR2 from the germline V gene are SQVTM and ANQGSEA. This CDR3 is built from 16 residues. The CDR3 loop reads CSVEGTSGMPTDTQYF. The CDR3, as DNA: TGCAGCGTTGAAGGGACTAGCGGGATGCCCACAGATACGCAGTATTTT.

The chain carries TRBV5-6 and TRBJ1-2; D is ambiguous. Germline CDR1 reads SGHDT; CDR2 reads YYEEEE. V lost 0 bases and J lost 3, with 3 bases in between. The CDR3 spans 12 residues. The CDR3 here is CASSLADYGYTF. Written as DNA, the CDR3 is TGTGCCAGCAGCTTGGCAGACTATGGCTACACCTTC.